This T cell receptor beta chain was identified in a study of blood T cell repertoires in COVID-19. On the study more broadly: From the United States, Italy and Spain came samples of acute and convalescent COVID-19. Sample material is recorded as cDNA or gDNA derived from T cells, B-cell-depleted T cells, or PBMCs.

This clone was found a few times. In the authors' workflow: Reference gene primer amplification in the assay estimated nucleated cell counts. Clones were sequenced by immunoSEQ multiplex PCR, and TCRdb holds only the in-frame ones, with some missing. V and J calls and clone size follow that table, whereas D and trimming were derived from the DNA. The table has 150,000 to 170,000 clones, 76% seen once. The V and J ends lost 3 bases and 4 bases, in that order; junction bases with no gene match: 5. The germline V gene encodes CDR1 KGHSH and CDR2 LQKENI. The CDR3 spans 15 residues. The V and J genes are TRBV18 and TRBJ1-5, with 8 bases fitting TRBD1. Sequenced sample: peripheral blood. The sequence derives from a woman older than 75 with acute or convalescent COVID-19. In nucleotides, the CDR3 is TGTGCCAGCTCACCGGACAGGGCGCAAAATCAGCCCCAGCATTTT. Translation gives CASSPDRAQNQPQHF.